Listed below are T cell receptor beta chains from one sample, sequenced in a study of cytomegalovirus exposure and HLA in healthy donors. Sequencing used immunoSEQ multiplex PCR; TCRdb keeps in-frame clones, though not all of them. The repertoire consists of 200,000 to 300,000 clones, with about 86% occurring once and the leading ten covering around 8.3%. Source material: PBMCs. These receptors were obtained from a woman aged 55-70 years in good health and CMV-seropositive. Each CDR3 is given with its conserved first and last residue. A D gene is named only where the DNA matches it firmly. The size entry is marked missing in some rows and otherwise reads once, few, many or a size class.

D gene: TRBD2; V gene: TRBV28; clone size: -; J gene: TRBJ2-2; CDR3 DNA: TGTGCCAGCAGTTCTCCCCTAGCGGGAGCCGGGGAGCTGTTTTTT; CDR3 protein: CASSSPLAGAGELFF
D gene: -; V gene: TRBV27; clone size: -; J gene: TRBJ2-7; CDR3 DNA: TGTGCCAGCAGTTTTGGGTTGGGGGGAGAGCAGTACTTC; CDR3 protein: CASSFGLGGEQYF
D gene: TRBD1; V gene: TRBV15; clone size: -; J gene: TRBJ2-7; CDR3 DNA: TGTGCCACCAGCTCCAGAGGTTACAGGGGCTACGAGCAGTACTTC; CDR3 protein: CATSSRGYRGYEQYF
D gene: -; V gene: TRBV5-1; clone size: -; J gene: TRBJ1-1; CDR3 DNA: TGCGCCAGCAGCTTGGATATCGACTTGCGGGGGGCTGAAGCTTTCTTT; CDR3 protein: CASSLDIDLRGAEAFF
D gene: TRBD1; V gene: TRBV19; clone size: few; J gene: TRBJ1-5; CDR3 DNA: TGTGCCAGTAGGGGACAGGGGATGGAGCCCCAGCATTTT; CDR3 protein: CASRGQGMEPQHF
D gene: -; V gene: TRBV4-1; clone size: -; J gene: TRBJ1-6; CDR3 DNA: TGCGCCAGCAGCCAAGAGGTCAACGGTCATTCACCCCTCCACTTT; CDR3 protein: CASSQEVNGHSPLHF
D gene: -; V gene: TRBV9; clone size: once; J gene: TRBJ1-1; CDR3 DNA: TGTGCCAGCAGCGTAGGTCTCCCGAGCACTGAAGCTTTCTTT; CDR3 protein: CASSVGLPSTEAFF
D gene: -; V gene: TRBV29-1; clone size: -; J gene: TRBJ1-2; CDR3 DNA: TGCAGCGGGGGCGCGGGGGTGAATGGCTACACCTTC; CDR3 protein: CSGGAGVNGYTF
D gene: -; V gene: TRBV5-1; clone size: few; J gene: TRBJ1-1; CDR3 DNA: TGCGCCAGCAGTTATCTCGGCGGGGATAACACTGAAGCTTTCTTT; CDR3 protein: CASSYLGGDNTEAFF
D gene: TRBD1; V gene: TRBV7-7; clone size: -; J gene: TRBJ2-2; CDR3 DNA: TGTGCTAGCGGACGGACAGGGGCGAACACCGGGGAGCTGTTTTTT; CDR3 protein: CASGRTGANTGELFF
D gene: -; V gene: TRBV10-3; clone size: -; J gene: TRBJ1-5; CDR3 DNA: TGTGCCATCAGTCCAGGGGACCAGCCCCAGCATTTT; CDR3 protein: CAISPGDQPQHF
D gene: -; V gene: TRBV7-9; clone size: once; J gene: TRBJ2-7; CDR3 DNA: TGTGCCAGCAGCTTAGATGTCTCCGAGCAGTACTTC; CDR3 protein: CASSLDVSEQYF
D gene: TRBD1; V gene: TRBV18; clone size: -; J gene: TRBJ1-1; CDR3 DNA: TGTGCCAGCTCACCAAAGACAGGGCCTAACACTGAAGCTTTCTTT; CDR3 protein: CASSPKTGPNTEAFF
D gene: -; V gene: TRBV5-1; clone size: -; J gene: TRBJ2-2; CDR3 DNA: TGCGCCAGCAGCTTGGGGAGCACCGGGGAGCTGTTTTTT; CDR3 protein: CASSLGSTGELFF
D gene: TRBD2; V gene: TRBV10-1; clone size: once; J gene: TRBJ2-7; CDR3 DNA: TGCGCCAGCAGTACGGGACTAGCGGACTCCTACGAGCAGTACTTC; CDR3 protein: CASSTGLADSYEQYF
D gene: TRBD1; V gene: TRBV7-8; clone size: -; J gene: TRBJ2-5; CDR3 DNA: TGTGCCAGCAGCTTAGCCGGACAGGGGTACAATAGGGAGACCCAGTACTTC; CDR3 protein: CASSLAGQGYNRETQYF
D gene: TRBD2; V gene: TRBV27; clone size: -; J gene: TRBJ2-5; CDR3 DNA: TGTGCCAGCAGCCCCCGATCGGTAGCGGGAAGGTGGGAGACCCAGTACTTC; CDR3 protein: CASSPRSVAGRWETQYF
D gene: TRBD2; V gene: TRBV6-1; clone size: few; J gene: TRBJ2-1; CDR3 DNA: TGTGCCAGCAAAAGGACTAGCGGGAGGGGAAATGAGCAGTTCTTC; CDR3 protein: CASKRTSGRGNEQFF
D gene: TRBD1; V gene: TRBV19; clone size: -; J gene: TRBJ2-5; CDR3 DNA: TGTGCCAGCACCCCAGGGGGAGTACAAGAGACCCAGTACTTC; CDR3 protein: CASTPGGVQETQYF
D gene: TRBD1; V gene: TRBV5-4; clone size: -; J gene: TRBJ2-3; CDR3 DNA: TGTGCCAGCAGCTTGGGCCTCAAGGGGACAGGGGGCGATACGCAGTATTTT; CDR3 protein: CASSLGLKGTGGDTQYF
D gene: TRBD2; V gene: TRBV9; clone size: -; J gene: TRBJ2-7; CDR3 DNA: TGTGCCAGCAGCGGAAAGGGACTAGCGGGTAACGAGCAGTACTTC; CDR3 protein: CASSGKGLAGNEQYF
D gene: -; V gene: TRBV11-3; clone size: -; J gene: TRBJ1-3; CDR3 DNA: TGTGCCAGCAGCTTCATTTTATGGGCCACCTGTTCTGGAAACACCATATATTTT; CDR3 protein: CASSFILWATCSGNTIYF
D gene: TRBD1; V gene: TRBV7-2; clone size: -; J gene: TRBJ1-2; CDR3 DNA: TGTGCCAGCAGCTTAGCGCAGGGGGCGGATGGCTACACCTTC; CDR3 protein: CASSLAQGADGYTF
D gene: TRBD2; V gene: TRBV11-1; clone size: -; J gene: TRBJ2-7; CDR3 DNA: TGTGCCAGCAGCCCCACTAGCGGGAGAGGCGAGCAGTACTTC; CDR3 protein: CASSPTSGRGEQYF
D gene: TRBD1; V gene: TRBV5-6; clone size: -; J gene: TRBJ2-7; CDR3 DNA: TGTGCCAGCAGAATCCGGGACAGGGGTCACGAGCAGTACTTC; CDR3 protein: CASRIRDRGHEQYF
D gene: -; V gene: TRBV9; clone size: -; J gene: TRBJ2-5; CDR3 DNA: TGTGCCAGCAGCGTAGCCCCCACGGGTCGTATCAGTGAGACCCAGTACTTC; CDR3 protein: CASSVAPTGRISETQYF
D gene: -; V gene: TRBV11-3; clone size: -; J gene: TRBJ2-7; CDR3 DNA: TGTGCCAGCAGCTTGGGGGGGGCAGTGGTTGAGCAGTACTTC; CDR3 protein: CASSLGGAVVEQYF
D gene: -; V gene: TRBV25-1; clone size: -; J gene: TRBJ2-2; CDR3 DNA: TGTGCCAGCCGAAATCTTCAGGGTGGCGGGGAGCTGTTTTTT; CDR3 protein: CASRNLQGGGELFF
D gene: TRBD2; V gene: TRBV11-2; clone size: -; J gene: TRBJ2-1; CDR3 DNA: TGTGCCAGCAGCGCGACTAGCGGTTACAATGAGCAGTTCTTC; CDR3 protein: CASSATSGYNEQFF
D gene: -; V gene: TRBV5-1; clone size: -; J gene: TRBJ2-5; CDR3 DNA: TGCGCCAGCAGCTTGGCTGGCTTAGATCAGCGGGAGACCCAGTACTTC; CDR3 protein: CASSLAGLDQRETQYF
D gene: TRBD1; V gene: TRBV2; clone size: -; J gene: TRBJ1-1; CDR3 DNA: TGTGCCAGCAGTGCATTTGGGACAGAGAACACTGAAGCTTTCTTT; CDR3 protein: CASSAFGTENTEAFF
D gene: TRBD1; V gene: TRBV6-1; clone size: -; J gene: TRBJ1-2; CDR3 DNA: TGTGCCAGCAGTGACAGGGGGTATGGCTACACCTTC; CDR3 protein: CASSDRGYGYTF
D gene: TRBD1; V gene: TRBV5-6; clone size: -; J gene: TRBJ1-4; CDR3 DNA: TGTGCCAGCAGCTTCAGGGGGCATCGGGAAAAACTGTTTTTT; CDR3 protein: CASSFRGHREKLFF
D gene: -; V gene: TRBV5-6; clone size: -; J gene: TRBJ2-7; CDR3 DNA: TGTGCCAGCAGTTTACAGGACTACGAGCAGTACTTC; CDR3 protein: CASSLQDYEQYF
D gene: TRBD1; V gene: TRBV5-1; clone size: -; J gene: TRBJ1-3; CDR3 DNA: TGCGCCAGCAGCTTAACCGGGACAGGGACTGGAAACACCATATATTTT; CDR3 protein: CASSLTGTGTGNTIYF
D gene: -; V gene: TRBV6-1; clone size: -; J gene: TRBJ2-7; CDR3 DNA: TGTGCCAGCAGGAACGGACAGACAACCTACGAGCAGTACTTC; CDR3 protein: CASRNGQTTYEQYF
D gene: -; V gene: TRBV18; clone size: -; J gene: TRBJ1-2; CDR3 DNA: TGTGCCAGCTCACCGGGGGAGGACTATGGCTACACCTTC; CDR3 protein: CASSPGEDYGYTF
D gene: -; V gene: TRBV9; clone size: -; J gene: TRBJ2-1; CDR3 DNA: TGTGCCAGCAGCGTAGATTCACAGGGAACCTACAATGAGCAGTTCTTC; CDR3 protein: CASSVDSQGTYNEQFF
D gene: -; V gene: TRBV5-1; clone size: -; J gene: TRBJ1-1; CDR3 DNA: TGCGCCAGCAGCTTGCTGACAGGGAACACTGAAGCTTTCTTT; CDR3 protein: CASSLLTGNTEAFF